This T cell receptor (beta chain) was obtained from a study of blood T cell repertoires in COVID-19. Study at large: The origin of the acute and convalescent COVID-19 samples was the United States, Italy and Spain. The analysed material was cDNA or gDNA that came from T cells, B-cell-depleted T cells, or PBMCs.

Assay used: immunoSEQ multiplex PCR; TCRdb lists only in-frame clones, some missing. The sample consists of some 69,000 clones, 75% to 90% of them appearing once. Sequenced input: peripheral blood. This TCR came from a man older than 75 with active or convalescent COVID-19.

Here the CDR3 DNA reads TGCGCCAGCAGCCAAGCGAACACTGGAAACACCATATATTTT. Translation: CASSQANTGNTIYF. The chain couples TRBV4-3 to TRBJ1-3; D ambiguous. The CDR3 length is 14 residues. The V gene lost 1 base and the J gene lost 2 bases, with 6 bases spanning the gap. Germline values: CDR1 LGHNA, CDR2 YSLEER.